Shown below are 13 T cell receptor beta chains from a single sample sequenced in a study of cytomegalovirus exposure and HLA in healthy donors. Primers included in the PCR were 60 Vbeta and 13 Jbeta primers. TCRdb's copy holds only in-frame clones and misses some; the assay was immunoSEQ multiplex PCR. The data show about 160,000 clones, under 90% seen once. Sequencing used PBMCs. The receptor source for this set is a man aged 25-45 years in good health and CMV-seronegative.

V is TRBV5-1 and J is TRBJ2-5; TRBD1 agrees at 7 bases. Germline CDR1 reads SGHRS; CDR2 reads YFSETQ. Trimming cost V 0 bases and J 0 bases; bases outside gene matches: 5. The CDR3 spans 16 residues. The CDR3 DNA sequence: TGCGCCAGCAGCTTGGTGACAGGGACGTACCAAGAGACCCAGTACTTC. Protein product: CASSLVTGTYQETQYF.

The rearrangement joins TRBV25-1 to TRBJ2-5; 8 bases match TRBD2. The germline gives CDR1 MGHDK, CDR2 SYGVNS. This CDR3 is 12 amino acids long. The CDR3, as DNA: TGTGCTACCGGGGGGGCGATGCAGACCCAGTACTTC. Protein product: CATGGAMQTQYF.

This clone was counted once. J is TRBJ1-2 and V is TRBV15; TRBD1 matches 8 bases. Germline V lookup: CDR1 LNHNV, CDR2 YYDKDF (reference sequence). J was trimmed by 4 bases and V by 0 bases; bases with no gene match: 4. The CDR3 consists of 15 residues. The CDR3 nucleotides are TGTGCCACCAGCAGAGACCGGGACAGGTCCTATGGCTACACCTTC. Amino acid sequence: CATSRDRDRSYGYTF.

In its sample, this clone was seen a few times. The genes are TRBV20-1 and TRBJ1-2; 7 nucleotides match TRBD1. The junction had 6 bases not matched to a gene; V was cut back by 6 bases and J by 8 bases. The CDR3 sequence is 11 residues long. Germline V gene lookup returns CDR1 DFQATT and CDR2 SNEGSKA (reference sequence). CDR3 sequence reads: CSASTGEGYTF. Here the CDR3 DNA reads TGCAGTGCCAGTACAGGGGAGGGCTACACCTTC.

This chain uses TRBV4-1 with TRBJ2-5, with 10 bases aligning to TRBD2. Germline CDR1 reads MGHRA; CDR2 reads YSYEKL. The V and J ends lost 4 bases and 1 base, in that order; junction bases with no gene match: 9. The CDR3 is made up of 17 amino acids. CDR3 sequence reads: CASSRGSSGGVQETQYF. The CDR3 DNA sequence: TGCGCCAGCAGCCGGGGCTCTAGCGGGGGAGTCCAAGAGACCCAGTACTTC.

The V gene is TRBV6-6, the J gene TRBJ2-2, with 11 nucleotides matching TRBD1. CDR3 length: 15 residues. The V segment lost 7 bases and the J segment 5 bases; nucleotides outside the gene matches: 6. Germline CDR1 MNHNY, CDR2 SVGAGI (reference sequence). The DNA of the CDR3 is TGTGCCAGCAAGGGAGGACAGGGGGCGACCGGGGAGCTGTTTTTT. Its translation is CASKGGQGATGELFF.

In this sample, this clone turned up a few times. The chain joins TRBV27 to TRBJ2-5; maybe TRBD2 (6 bases). The CDR3 has 13 residues. The germline CDR1 and CDR2 sequences are MNHEY and SMNVEV (reference sequence). Trimming took 6 bases from V and 5 from J, leaving 13 bases between them. CDR3: CASRPGVWETQYF. Here the CDR3 DNA reads TGTGCCAGCAGACCGGGGGTTTGGGAGACCCAGTACTTC.

This clone has only a few counts. J is TRBJ1-5 and V is TRBV10-3; D gene unclear. The CDR3 consists of 13 residues. The germline V and J ends were trimmed by 4 bases and 5 bases, with 9 bases remaining between them. Germline lookup yields CDR1 ENHRY and CDR2 SYGVKD. CDR3 nucleotide sequence: TGTGCCATCAGTGGAGGAGATTATCAGCCCCAGCATTTT. It is translated as CAISGGDYQPQHF.

The V gene is TRBV14, the J gene TRBJ1-1; D is uncertain. CDR1 and CDR2 (germline): SGHDN, FVKESK. The length of the CDR3 is 15 residues. Trimming took 2 bases from V and 2 from J, leaving 12 bases between them. CDR3 DNA: TGTGCCAGCAGCCAATTCGCGGTAGACAACACTGAAGCTTTCTTT. Amino acid sequence: CASSQFAVDNTEAFF.

The rearrangement joins TRBV11-3 to TRBJ1-2; D unclear. Germline CDR1 reads SGHNT; CDR2 reads YENEEA. The CDR3 sequence is 12 residues long. The ends were cut back, 1 base at V and 4 bases at J, with 4 bases in the middle. The CDR3 sequence is CASSLGGYGYTF. The CDR3 DNA follows: TGTGCCAGCAGCTTAGGAGGCTATGGCTACACCTTC.

The CDR3: CASSRERGQYIGELFF. CDR3 in DNA: TGTGCCAGCAGTCGTGAAAGGGGACAATACATCGGGGAGCTGTTTTTT. The V and J genes are TRBV25-1 and TRBJ2-2; D may be TRBD1 (6 bases). Germline values: CDR1 MGHDK, CDR2 SYGVNS. Trimming stripped 5 bases from V and 7 bases from J, with 20 bases between. There are 16 residues in the CDR3.

To note about this clone: Mismatch with germline at one junction end may stem from a read error. The V and J genes are TRBV29-1 and TRBJ1-1, with TRBD1 matching over 9 bases. The CDR3 is made up of 15 amino acids. CDR1 is SQVTM and CDR2 is ANQGSEA in the germline V gene. The chain's CDR3 is CSVWGGQGMKTEAFF. DNA of the CDR3: TGCAGCGTTTGGGGGGGACAGGGAATGAAAACTGAAGCTTTCTTT.

J is TRBJ2-2 and V is TRBV4-1, with 8 bases matching TRBD2. V dropped 4 bases and J dropped 11; count of bases not matched to a gene: 3. Germline loops: CDR1 MGHRA, CDR2 YSYEKL. CDR3 size: 12 residues. The CDR3 nucleotides read TGCGCCAGCAGCCCAGTAGCGGGAGAGCTGTTTTTT. It translates to CASSPVAGELFF.